The rows below give T cell receptor beta chains drawn from one sample of a study of cytotoxic CD8 clonotypes in ibrutinib-treated CLL. TCRdb's copy holds only in-frame clones and misses some; the assay was immunoSEQ multiplex PCR. The sample carries about 17,000 clones, around 80% recorded once. The sequences come from PBMCs, collected before ibrutinib treatment. The receptors come from a human donor with chronic lymphocytic leukemia. CDR3s include the opening cysteine and the closing phenylalanine or tryptophan. Fields, in order: clone size, V gene, D gene, J gene, CDR3 DNA, CDR3 protein. The D gene is left open where the match is weak. Size values are once, few and many counts, or a class for expanded clones, and some rows have none.

clone_size: .
v_call: TRBV15
d_call: .
j_call: TRBJ1-5
cdr3_nt: TGTGCCACCAGCAGAGTTATTGGGCAGCCCCAGCATTTT
cdr3_aa: CATSRVIGQPQHF

clone_size: few
v_call: TRBV5-1
d_call: .
j_call: TRBJ1-1
cdr3_nt: TGCGCCAGCAGCTTGTGGACAGCGAACACTGAAGCTTTCTTT
cdr3_aa: CASSLWTANTEAFF

clone_size: .
v_call: TRBV4-1
d_call: TRBD2
j_call: TRBJ2-6
cdr3_nt: TGCGCCAGCAGCCAAGAGGGCGGGAGCTCTGGGGCCAACGTCCTGACTTTC
cdr3_aa: CASSQEGGSSGANVLTF

clone_size: once
v_call: TRBV28
d_call: TRBD2
j_call: TRBJ2-1
cdr3_nt: TGTGCCAGCAGTCTCGGGGGGGCGGGAGGTAGCAATGAGCAGTTCTTC
cdr3_aa: CASSLGGAGGSNEQFF

clone_size: once
v_call: TRBV5-1
d_call: TRBD1
j_call: TRBJ1-1
cdr3_nt: TGCGCCAGCAGCCTGGACAGGGGGAACACTGAAGCTTTCTTT
cdr3_aa: CASSLDRGNTEAFF

clone_size: .
v_call: TRBV28
d_call: .
j_call: TRBJ2-2
cdr3_nt: TGTGCCAGCAGTTTGGGGCGGGAGAACACCGGGGAGCTGTTTTTT
cdr3_aa: CASSLGRENTGELFF

clone_size: .
v_call: TRBV28
d_call: .
j_call: TRBJ1-1
cdr3_nt: TGTGCCAGCAGCCCTATCAGAACTTGGGGGGTCACTGAAGCTTTCTTT
cdr3_aa: CASSPIRTWGVTEAFF

clone_size: .
v_call: TRBV5-1
d_call: .
j_call: TRBJ2-1
cdr3_nt: TGCGCCAGCGGCCTCCCGAAAGGCGGAGGGGAGCAGTTCTTC
cdr3_aa: CASGLPKGGGEQFF

clone_size: .
v_call: TRBV7-2
d_call: TRBD1
j_call: TRBJ1-2
cdr3_nt: TGTGCCAGCAGCCCTGGGACAGGGCGAAACTATGGCTACACCTTC
cdr3_aa: CASSPGTGRNYGYTF

clone_size: .
v_call: TRBV5-8
d_call: .
j_call: TRBJ2-6
cdr3_nt: TGTGCCAGCAGCTTTGCGGGACAGAGCTCTGGGGCCAACGTCCTGACTTTC
cdr3_aa: CASSFAGQSSGANVLTF

clone_size: .
v_call: TRBV14
d_call: TRBD2
j_call: TRBJ2-7
cdr3_nt: TGTGCCAGCAGCCACCTGCTAGCGGGATACTACGAGCAGTACTTC
cdr3_aa: CASSHLLAGYYEQYF

clone_size: .
v_call: TRBV6-6
d_call: .
j_call: TRBJ2-3
cdr3_nt: TGTGCCAGCAGGCCCTTGGGAGTCGCAGATACGCAGTATTTT
cdr3_aa: CASRPLGVADTQYF

clone_size: .
v_call: TRBV6-5
d_call: TRBD1
j_call: TRBJ2-7
cdr3_nt: TGTGCCAGCAGTTACCTTCCCGGGACAGACTACGAGCAGTACTTC
cdr3_aa: CASSYLPGTDYEQYF

clone_size: .
v_call: TRBV4-2
d_call: .
j_call: TRBJ2-1
cdr3_nt: TGTGCCAGCAGCCTTCGACAGGATGGGGAGGAAAATGAGCAGTTCTTC
cdr3_aa: CASSLRQDGEENEQFF

clone_size: .
v_call: TRBV5-1
d_call: .
j_call: TRBJ2-7
cdr3_nt: TGCGCCGGACCTCCCACCCTCTCCTACGAGCAGTACTTC
cdr3_aa: CAGPPTLSYEQYF

clone_size: .
v_call: TRBV27
d_call: TRBD1
j_call: TRBJ2-1
cdr3_nt: TGTGCCAGCAGTCAAGGGACAGGCGGGAATGAGCAGTTCTTC
cdr3_aa: CASSQGTGGNEQFF

clone_size: .
v_call: TRBV7-8
d_call: .
j_call: TRBJ1-1
cdr3_nt: TGTGCCAGCAGCCCCAACGTGGGGACTGAAGCTTTCTTT
cdr3_aa: CASSPNVGTEAFF

clone_size: .
v_call: TRBV7-8
d_call: .
j_call: TRBJ1-5
cdr3_nt: TGTGCCAGCAGCTTAATAGGGGTTGATCAGCCCCAGCATTTT
cdr3_aa: CASSLIGVDQPQHF

clone_size: .
v_call: TRBV10-2
d_call: .
j_call: TRBJ2-3
cdr3_nt: TGCGCCAGCAGTGAGTTTGATACGCAGTATTTT
cdr3_aa: CASSEFDTQYF

clone_size: .
v_call: TRBV28
d_call: .
j_call: TRBJ1-5
cdr3_nt: TGTGCCAGCAGTTTAGCGTCAGGGGACAATCAGCCCCAGCATTTT
cdr3_aa: CASSLASGDNQPQHF

clone_size: .
v_call: TRBV5-8
d_call: TRBD1
j_call: TRBJ1-4
cdr3_nt: TGTGCCAGCAGCTTACAGGGGGCGGCTAATGAAAAACTGTTTTTT
cdr3_aa: CASSLQGAANEKLFF

clone_size: .
v_call: TRBV6-1
d_call: .
j_call: TRBJ2-6
cdr3_nt: TGTGCCAGCAGTGAAGTGGGGGGAGGACGCTCTGGGGCCAACGTCCTGACTTTC
cdr3_aa: CASSEVGGGRSGANVLTF

clone_size: .
v_call: TRBV19
d_call: TRBD1
j_call: TRBJ2-3
cdr3_nt: TGTGCCAGTACCACCCCCGGGACAGGGGGCGTAGATACGCAGTATTTT
cdr3_aa: CASTTPGTGGVDTQYF

clone_size: .
v_call: TRBV5-1
d_call: TRBD2
j_call: TRBJ2-6
cdr3_nt: TGCGCCAGCAGCACTATAGCGGGAGGGCCTGCTGGGGCCAACGTCCTGACTTTC
cdr3_aa: CASSTIAGGPAGANVLTF

clone_size: .
v_call: TRBV12-5
d_call: TRBD2
j_call: TRBJ2-2
cdr3_nt: TGTGCTAGTGGTTTGGTTTTCAAACTGGGACTAGCGGGAGGAGGCCCGAACACCGGGGAGCTGTTTTTT
cdr3_aa: CASGLVFKLGLAGGGPNTGELFF

clone_size: once
v_call: TRBV7-3
d_call: TRBD2
j_call: TRBJ2-2
cdr3_nt: TGTGCCAGCAGCCCCCGGACTAGCGGGAGTTTCACCGGGGAGCTGTTTTTT
cdr3_aa: CASSPRTSGSFTGELFF

clone_size: few
v_call: TRBV6-5
d_call: TRBD1
j_call: TRBJ1-4
cdr3_nt: TGTGCCAGCTGCGCCAGGGGGAGGGAAAAACTGTTTTTT
cdr3_aa: CASCARGREKLFF

clone_size: .
v_call: TRBV18
d_call: .
j_call: TRBJ1-1
cdr3_nt: TGTGCCAGCTCACCTGCCGGGCACACTGAAGCTTTCTTT
cdr3_aa: CASSPAGHTEAFF

clone_size: once
v_call: TRBV10-3
d_call: TRBD1
j_call: TRBJ2-3
cdr3_nt: TGTGCCATCAGAGGACAGGAGTCCACAGATACGCAGTATTTT
cdr3_aa: CAIRGQESTDTQYF

clone_size: .
v_call: TRBV7-8
d_call: TRBD2
j_call: TRBJ2-2
cdr3_nt: TGTGCCAGCAGCCGACTAGCGGGAGGGCCCGGCGGGGAGCTGTTTTTT
cdr3_aa: CASSRLAGGPGGELFF

clone_size: .
v_call: TRBV5-1
d_call: .
j_call: TRBJ2-2
cdr3_nt: TGCGCCAGCAGCTCTGCCGGCGACCGAGGTTTAATCGGGGAGCTGTTTTTT
cdr3_aa: CASSSAGDRGLIGELFF

clone_size: .
v_call: TRBV9
d_call: .
j_call: TRBJ2-7
cdr3_nt: TGTGCCAGCAGCGTAGGAAGGGGACCCGAGCAGTACTTC
cdr3_aa: CASSVGRGPEQYF

clone_size: .
v_call: TRBV18
d_call: .
j_call: TRBJ2-1
cdr3_nt: TGTGCCAGCTCACAGACTAGGTCTGAGCAGTTCTTC
cdr3_aa: CASSQTRSEQFF

clone_size: .
v_call: TRBV18
d_call: .
j_call: TRBJ1-4
cdr3_nt: TGTGCCAGCTCACTCCGGGAGGGGGAAAAACTGTTTTTT
cdr3_aa: CASSLREGEKLFF

clone_size: .
v_call: TRBV7-2
d_call: TRBD1
j_call: TRBJ1-2
cdr3_nt: TGTGCCAGCAGCATCACCGGGACAGGGGGCTATGACTATGGCTACACCTTC
cdr3_aa: CASSITGTGGYDYGYTF

clone_size: .
v_call: TRBV7-3
d_call: TRBD2
j_call: TRBJ2-2
cdr3_nt: TGTGCCAGCAGCTTATTTGGCGGGGGGAACACCGGGGAGCTGTTTTTT
cdr3_aa: CASSLFGGGNTGELFF

clone_size: .
v_call: TRBV7-3
d_call: .
j_call: TRBJ2-1
cdr3_nt: TGTGCCAGCAGCTTAAGCGGGACAGCTAACAACAATGAGCAGTTCTTC
cdr3_aa: CASSLSGTANNNEQFF

clone_size: .
v_call: TRBV2
d_call: TRBD1
j_call: TRBJ2-4
cdr3_nt: TGTGCCAGCAGTGAAACTTGGGACAGTACGTTTCAAGGGAACATTCAGTACTTC
cdr3_aa: CASSETWDSTFQGNIQYF

clone_size: few
v_call: TRBV7-7
d_call: .
j_call: TRBJ2-1
cdr3_nt: TGTGCTAGCTCGATTAGCAGCGGGTTTTACAATGAGCAGTTCTTC
cdr3_aa: CASSISSGFYNEQFF

clone_size: .
v_call: TRBV28
d_call: .
j_call: TRBJ1-1
cdr3_nt: TGTGCCAGCAGTTTCCCCCTCCCCGTACTGAACACTGAAGCTTTCTTT
cdr3_aa: CASSFPLPVLNTEAFF

clone_size: .
v_call: TRBV13
d_call: .
j_call: TRBJ1-2
cdr3_nt: TGTGCCAGCGCCTCGAGGAATCGGGATGTATATGGCTACACCTTC
cdr3_aa: CASASRNRDVYGYTF

clone_size: .
v_call: TRBV2
d_call: .
j_call: TRBJ2-2
cdr3_nt: TGTGCCAGCAGTGAAGACAGGGAGGCCGGGGAGCTGTTTTTT
cdr3_aa: CASSEDREAGELFF

clone_size: .
v_call: TRBV29-1
d_call: TRBD2
j_call: TRBJ2-5
cdr3_nt: TGCAGCGCCTTAAGCGGGATTAAAGAGACCCAGTACTTC
cdr3_aa: CSALSGIKETQYF

clone_size: .
v_call: TRBV6-5
d_call: TRBD2
j_call: TRBJ2-7
cdr3_nt: TGTGCCAGCAGTTACAGTAGCGGGAGCTTCCACGAGCAGTACTTC
cdr3_aa: CASSYSSGSFHEQYF

clone_size: .
v_call: TRBV19
d_call: TRBD2
j_call: TRBJ2-5
cdr3_nt: TGTGCCAGTAGAGGACTAGTGGGAGAGGGGAGGCGCCAAGAGACCCAGTACTTC
cdr3_aa: CASRGLVGEGRRQETQYF

clone_size: .
v_call: TRBV7-7
d_call: TRBD2
j_call: TRBJ2-1
cdr3_nt: TGTGCTAGCAGCTTAGACGGGGAGGGATTCAATGAGCAGTTCTTC
cdr3_aa: CASSLDGEGFNEQFF

clone_size: .
v_call: TRBV28
d_call: .
j_call: TRBJ1-1
cdr3_nt: TGTGCCAGCAGCCAACAGGGCCCCGGGGCTTTCTTT
cdr3_aa: CASSQQGPGAFF

clone_size: few
v_call: TRBV7-9
d_call: .
j_call: TRBJ1-2
cdr3_nt: TGTGCCAGCAGCCTCAGGGAATTGCACTCAGCCCCCTATGGCTACACCTTC
cdr3_aa: CASSLRELHSAPYGYTF

clone_size: .
v_call: TRBV11-3
d_call: .
j_call: TRBJ2-1
cdr3_nt: TGTGCCAGCAGCTTAGAATATGGGGCCGATGAGCAGTTCTTC
cdr3_aa: CASSLEYGADEQFF

clone_size: .
v_call: TRBV7-2
d_call: .
j_call: TRBJ2-5
cdr3_nt: TGTGCCAGCAGCTTAGTAGCCCCGCCCCAAGAGACCCAGTACTTC
cdr3_aa: CASSLVAPPQETQYF

clone_size: .
v_call: TRBV18
d_call: .
j_call: TRBJ2-7
cdr3_nt: TGTGCCAGCTCACCACCTGAATCCTACGAGCAGTACTTC
cdr3_aa: CASSPPESYEQYF